This TCR beta chain was recorded in a study of blood T cell repertoires in COVID-19. Study as a whole: Researchers got acute and convalescent COVID-19 samples from the United States, Italy and Spain.

Generated by immunoSEQ multiplex PCR, the TCRdb table keeps only in-frame clones and is missing some. The sample includes about 380,000 clones, more than 75% of them seen just once. Sequences were obtained from peripheral blood. This TCR derives from a human donor with acute or convalescent COVID-19. The donor label of this sample is uncertain.

Here the CDR3 reads CSARDDYGYTF. The CDR3 DNA is TGCAGCGCCCGAGATGACTATGGCTACACCTTC. This chain uses TRBV29-1 with TRBJ1-2; D is unclear. V lost 7 bases, J lost 3 bases, and 9 bases lay in between. The CDR3 extends over 11 amino acids. The V gene's germline CDR1 is SQVTM and CDR2 ANQGSEA.